This T cell receptor beta chain was sequenced during a study of T cell responses to AZD1222 COVID-19 vaccine. Looking at the study overall: Some second doses came at about 4 weeks and others at about 12 weeks; these were pooled. Study-level results: A mostly white British donor set with more females was recruited, and clonal diversity was possibly underestimated. Recipients of two AZD1222 doses showed rising Spike-specific TCR breadth and depth.

Concerning this clone: Its target is not known.

The germline gives CDR1 SGDLS, CDR2 YYNGEE. The CDR3 is 15 residues long. With V trimmed by 0 bases and J by 4 bases, 4 bases remained unmatched. Only in-frame clones appear in the TCRdb table, and some are missing; sequencing was by immunoSEQ multiplex PCR. The top ten clones hold 0.49% of a sample with roughly 170,000 clones, 80% to 90% of them seen once. The chain combines TRBV9 with TRBJ1-5; 7 bases agree with TRBD1. Source: peripheral blood, taken on day 0 of AZD1222 vaccination. The TCR sequence derives from an adult in good health. As DNA, the CDR3 is TGTGCCAGCAGCGTAGCAGGACAGGCGAATCAGCCCCAGCATTTT. Its protein product is CASSVAGQANQPQHF.